Below, 17 T cell receptor beta chains from the same sample are listed, as sequenced in a study of cytomegalovirus exposure and HLA in healthy donors. Amplification used 60 Vbeta primers and 13 Jbeta primers. Assay: immunoSEQ multiplex PCR; the TCRdb copy retains only in-frame clones and omits some. This repertoire includes approximately 180,000 clones. Sequencing used PBMCs. The receptors originated from a man aged 25 to 45 in good health and CMV-seronegative.

This sequence joins TRBV7-8 and TRBJ2-1, with 9 bases fitting TRBD2. The germline V gene encodes CDR1 SGHVS and CDR2 FQNEAQ. The V gene end was trimmed by 5 bases and the J gene end by 0 bases; junction bases not matched to a gene: 5. The CDR3 extends over 16 amino acids. As DNA, the CDR3 is TGTGCCAGCAGCGCCGGTAGCGGGAGCTCCTACAATGAGCAGTTCTTC. Protein: CASSAGSGSSYNEQFF.

The V gene is TRBV5-4, the J gene TRBJ2-1; 10 nucleotides line up with TRBD2. Germline V gene lookup returns CDR1 SGHNT and CDR2 YYREEE (reference sequence). V lost 4 bases to trimming and J lost 5 bases; unmatched junction nucleotides: 9. This CDR3 contains 16 residues. CDR3 amino acids: CASSLGYSGGNNEQFF. In nucleotides, the CDR3 is TGTGCCAGCAGCCTAGGATATAGCGGGGGGAACAATGAGCAGTTCTTC.

The rearrangement uses TRBV7-9 and TRBJ2-1; possible D gene TRBD1, 5 bases. V was cut by 1 base and J by 5 bases, with 12 bases left in between. There are 15 residues in the CDR3. Germline CDR1 SEHNR, CDR2 FQNEAQ (reference sequence). As DNA, the CDR3 is TGTGCCAGCAGCTTAGGGACACCTTCCAACAATGAGCAGTTCTTC. Its translation is CASSLGTPSNNEQFF.

CDR3 in amino acids: CASSPPRGFQETQYF. As DNA, the CDR3 is TGTGCCAGCAGTCCACCAAGGGGGTTCCAAGAGACCCAGTACTTC. V and J are TRBV7-9 and TRBJ2-5; maybe TRBD1 (6 bases). This CDR3 spans 15 amino acids. Germline CDR1 is SEHNR and CDR2 is FQNEAQ (reference sequence). The germline V and J ends were trimmed by 6 bases and 1 base, with 15 bases remaining between them.

This chain joins TRBV14 and TRBJ1-2, with D possibly being TRBD1 (5 bases). Trimming cost V 6 bases and J 3 bases, with 11 bases left between them. Germline CDR1 and CDR2: SGHDN and FVKESK. The CDR3 loop spans 13 amino acids. CDR3 sequence: CASSPGLDYGYTF. The CDR3 nucleotides read TGTGCCAGCAGTCCAGGGTTGGACTATGGCTACACCTTC.

The gene calls are TRBV28 and TRBJ2-2, with 7 bases matching TRBD2. The CDR3 has 20 residues. The junction had 26 bases not matched to a gene; V was cut back by 6 bases and J by 7 bases. The germline CDR1 and CDR2 sequences are MDHEN and SYDVKM. The CDR3 DNA is TGTGCCAGCAGCCCTTCGGGGACTAAATCTACTTGGGTATTGCTCGGGGAGCTGTTTTTT. Translating gives CASSPSGTKSTWVLLGELFF.

V and J are TRBV18 and TRBJ1-2, with 9 bases fitting TRBD1. V lost 6 bases to trimming and J lost 8 bases; unmatched junction nucleotides: 10. The CDR3 runs 14 residues. Per the germline V gene, CDR1 is KGHSH and CDR2 is LQKENI. CDR3 residues: CASSVDRGGLGYTF. In nucleotides, the CDR3 is TGTGCCAGCTCGGTGGACAGGGGTGGCTTAGGCTACACCTTC.

The CDR3 loop reads CASSPPGGRSYEQYF. In nucleotides, the CDR3 is TGTGCCAGCAGCCCACCAGGGGGCCGATCCTACGAGCAGTACTTC. The chain recombines TRBV5-6 with TRBJ2-5; 8 nucleotides align to TRBD1. The J call is doubtful: the DNA matches TRBJ2-7 better. This CDR3 region has 15 residues. The germline V gene has CDR1 SGHDT and CDR2 YYEEEE.

The J gene is TRBJ1-2, the V gene TRBV7-9, with D maybe TRBD1 (5 bases). Trimming took 4 bases from V and 7 from J, leaving 10 bases between them. Germline CDR1 reads SEHNR; CDR2 reads FQNEAQ (reference sequence). The CDR3 sequence is 12 residues long. The DNA for the CDR3 is TGTGCCAGCAGCTCAGACAGAAGTGGCTACACCTTC. It encodes CASSSDRSGYTF.

CDR3 DNA sequence: TGTGCCAGCAGGTGGGGGCCTGGGAGCAATCAGCCCCAGCATTTT. It is translated as CASRWGPGSNQPQHF. This chain connects TRBV28 to TRBJ1-5, with D possibly being TRBD1 (6 bases). CDR1 is MDHEN and CDR2 is SYDVKM in the germline V gene. The germline V and J ends were trimmed by 6 bases and 1 base, with 13 bases remaining between them. The CDR3 runs to 15 residues.

The chain recombines TRBV9 with TRBJ1-4, with a tentative D call TRBD1 (6 bases). The CDR3 length is 15 residues. The germline CDR1 and CDR2 sequences are SGDLS and YYNGEE. Trimming left V 4 bases short and J 7 bases short, with 17 bases between. The CDR3 bases are TGTGCCAGCAGCCGGGGGGCGGTGGGCGGTGAAAAACTGTTTTTT. This translates into CASSRGAVGGEKLFF. The full variable domain, in which reference TRBV9 and TRBJ1-4 provide the parts outside the CDR3, is DSGVTQTPKHLITATGQRVTLRCSPRSGDLSVYWYQQSLDQGLQFLIQYYNGEERAKGNILERFSAQQFPDLHSELNLSSLELGDSALYFCASSRGAVGGEKLFFGSGTQLSVL.

The rearrangement joins TRBV19 to TRBJ1-1; TRBD1 might be the D (6 bases). Looked up from germline, CDR1 is LNHDA and CDR2 is SQIVND (reference sequence). Trimming left V 3 bases short and J 0 bases short, with 11 bases between. The length of the CDR3 is 15 residues. The CDR3 nucleotides are TGTGCCAGTAGTATTCGGCAGGGGCTGAACACTGAAGCTTTCTTT. It yields the protein CASSIRQGLNTEAFF.

The chain carries TRBV7-9 and TRBJ2-3; perhaps TRBD2 as D (6 bases). Per germline, CDR1 SEHNR and CDR2 FQNEAQ (reference sequence). This CDR3 has 13 residues. V lost 11 bases to trimming and J lost 7 bases, with 19 bases between them. CDR3 coding DNA: TGTGCCGGCGATTTCGCGGGGAGATATACGCAGTATTTT. Its protein product is CAGDFAGRYTQYF.

V is TRBV5-4 and J is TRBJ1-6, with TRBD1 identical over 7 bases. The CDR3 is made up of 16 amino acids. Germline V gene data show CDR1 as SGHNT and CDR2 as YYREEE (reference sequence). Losses at the gene ends were 0 bases for V and 10 bases for J; bases not matched to a gene: 10. DNA for the CDR3: TGTGCCAGCAGCTTGGGAGGACAGGTGTCTTGGTCACCCCTCCACTTT. Translated: CASSLGGQVSWSPLHF.

This chain links TRBV7-2 with TRBJ1-5; TRBD1 matches 10 bases. Germline V gene data show CDR1 as SGHTA and CDR2 as FQGNSA. The CDR3 extends over 18 amino acids. The V segment lost 2 bases and the J segment 7 bases; nucleotides outside the gene matches: 14. The CDR3 coding sequence is TGTGCCAGCAGCTTATATGGGACAGGGGCGTTCGTGGTCCAGCCCCAGCATTTT. Its translation: CASSLYGTGAFVVQPQHF.

V and J are TRBV13 and TRBJ2-1; D perhaps matches TRBD1 (5 bases). This CDR3 has 15 residues. Trimming stripped 4 bases from V and 4 bases from J, with 14 bases between. CDR1 is PRHDT and CDR2 is FYEKMQ in the germline V gene (reference sequence). CDR3 DNA: TGTGCCAGCAGCTCAGACAGCCGTCCTTACAATGAGCAGTTCTTC. Amino acids: CASSSDSRPYNEQFF. Full variable domain (remainder filled in from reference TRBV13 and TRBJ2-1): AAGVIQSPRHLIKEKRETATLKCYPIPRHDTVYWYQQGPGQDPQFLISFYEKMQSDKGSIPDRFSAQQFSDYHSELNMSSLELGDSALYFCASSSDSRPYNEQFFGPGTRLTVL.

The DNA of the CDR3 is TGTGCCAGCAGCGCGTCCGGGACTAGTGTGTATTTT. It encodes CASSASGTSVYF. This chain joins TRBV7-3 and TRBJ2-3, with TRBD2 matching 8 bases. The CDR3 loop spans 12 amino acids. Germline CDR1 is SGHTA and CDR2 is FQGTGA. Unmatched junction bases numbered 9, after V lost 5 bases and J lost 14 bases.